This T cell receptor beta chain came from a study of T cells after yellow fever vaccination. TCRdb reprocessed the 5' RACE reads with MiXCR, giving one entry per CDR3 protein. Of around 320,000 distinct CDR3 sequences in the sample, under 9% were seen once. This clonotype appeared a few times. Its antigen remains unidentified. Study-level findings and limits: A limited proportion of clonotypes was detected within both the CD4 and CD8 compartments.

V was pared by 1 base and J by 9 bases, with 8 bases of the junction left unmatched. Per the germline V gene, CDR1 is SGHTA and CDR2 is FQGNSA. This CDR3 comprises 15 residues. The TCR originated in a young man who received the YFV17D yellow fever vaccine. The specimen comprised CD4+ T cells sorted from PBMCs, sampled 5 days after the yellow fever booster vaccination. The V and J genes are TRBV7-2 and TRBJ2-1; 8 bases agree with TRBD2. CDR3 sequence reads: CASSLDGGALGEQFF. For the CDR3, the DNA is TGTGCCAGCAGCTTAGACGGGGGGGCTTTGGGTGAGCAGTTCTTC.